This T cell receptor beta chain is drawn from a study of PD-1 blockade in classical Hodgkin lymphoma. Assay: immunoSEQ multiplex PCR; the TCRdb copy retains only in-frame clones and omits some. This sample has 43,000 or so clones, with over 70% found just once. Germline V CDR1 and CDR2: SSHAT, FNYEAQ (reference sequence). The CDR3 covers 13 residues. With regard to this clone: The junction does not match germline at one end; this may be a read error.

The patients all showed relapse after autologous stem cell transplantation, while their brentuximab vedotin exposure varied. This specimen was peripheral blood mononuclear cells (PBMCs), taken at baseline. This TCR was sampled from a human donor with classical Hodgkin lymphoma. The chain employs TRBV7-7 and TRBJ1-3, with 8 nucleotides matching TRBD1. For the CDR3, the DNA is TGTGCTAGCAGCTTAGACCCGGGACAGGACATATATTTT. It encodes CASSLDPGQDIYF.